The rows below give T cell receptor beta chains drawn from one sample of a study of T-cell memory formation after mild COVID-19. TCRdb redid the calling of the 5' RACE reads with MiXCR, one entry per CDR3 protein. This sample yields about 57,000 distinct CDR3 sequences, of which over 9% are seen a single time; under 25% belongs to the top ten. Sequenced sample: PBMCs or a T cell subset sorted from them (not recorded which). These receptors were collected from a man younger than 30 who had mild COVID-19 (a few samples of this study predate the infection). Cell type and time point are not known. Both conserved end residues are part of each CDR3.

V gene: TRBV5-1
J gene: TRBJ2-1
CDR3 protein: CASSLRQAKNEQFF

V gene: TRBV28
J gene: TRBJ1-2
CDR3 protein: CAARAGDYGYTF

V gene: TRBV12-3/TRBV12-4
J gene: TRBJ1-3
CDR3 protein: CASRRDGNSGNTIYF

V gene: TRBV3-1
J gene: TRBJ1-6
CDR3 protein: CASSRGYSGLSNSPLHF

V gene: TRBV6-6
J gene: TRBJ2-2
CDR3 protein: CASSLTRGLAGGPVTGELFF

V gene: TRBV3-1
J gene: TRBJ1-5
CDR3 protein: CASSLNSNQPQHF

V gene: TRBV4-1
J gene: TRBJ1-5
CDR3 protein: CASSHRSVSNQPQHF

V gene: TRBV6-5
J gene: TRBJ2-1
CDR3 protein: CASSYSPGVDNEQFF

V gene: TRBV28
J gene: TRBJ2-5
CDR3 protein: CASRTGGGFQETQYF

V gene: TRBV4-1
J gene: TRBJ1-5
CDR3 protein: CASSQEAPRQGSQPQHF

V gene: TRBV15
J gene: TRBJ2-7
CDR3 protein: CATSRSGGPYEQYF

V gene: TRBV5-1
J gene: TRBJ2-7
CDR3 protein: CASSFGTGGEQYF

V gene: TRBV27
J gene: TRBJ2-5
CDR3 protein: CASGGWGAGAQYF

V gene: TRBV7-3
J gene: TRBJ2-3
CDR3 protein: CASSSRDNTDTQYF

V gene: TRBV4-2
J gene: TRBJ2-7
CDR3 protein: CASSQDPQGDDEQYF

V gene: TRBV7-9
J gene: TRBJ2-1
CDR3 protein: CASSFRGGPYNEQFF

V gene: TRBV5-1
J gene: TRBJ2-1
CDR3 protein: CASSYTGTGIQEQFF

V gene: TRBV25-1
J gene: TRBJ2-5
CDR3 protein: CAAGEGRQTQYF

V gene: TRBV5-1
J gene: TRBJ1-1
CDR3 protein: CASSPVPPGPNTEAFF

V gene: TRBV4-2
J gene: TRBJ2-3
CDR3 protein: CASSQAAGGYADTQYF

V gene: TRBV3-1
J gene: TRBJ2-2
CDR3 protein: CASSPDRGDGTGELFF

V gene: TRBV7-9
J gene: TRBJ2-2
CDR3 protein: CASSPGGVANTGELFF

V gene: TRBV5-1
J gene: TRBJ2-1
CDR3 protein: CASSIGGAYNEQFF

V gene: TRBV7-9
J gene: TRBJ2-1
CDR3 protein: CASRADSYNEQFF

V gene: TRBV7-9
J gene: TRBJ2-2
CDR3 protein: CASSSRPMPGSATGELFF

V gene: TRBV5-1
J gene: TRBJ1-2
CDR3 protein: CASSNPQGGGYTF

V gene: TRBV7-3
J gene: TRBJ1-1
CDR3 protein: CASSPGGGYTEAFF

V gene: TRBV11-2
J gene: TRBJ2-5
CDR3 protein: CASSLPSGPQETQYF

V gene: TRBV5-5
J gene: TRBJ1-6
CDR3 protein: CASSLRIPDSPLHF

V gene: TRBV7-2
J gene: TRBJ2-7
CDR3 protein: CASSSTPTYEQYF

V gene: TRBV6-2/TRBV6-3
J gene: TRBJ2-3
CDR3 protein: CASSSDETDTQYF

V gene: TRBV5-1
J gene: TRBJ2-3
CDR3 protein: CASSFSGERTSDTQYF

V gene: TRBV7-3
J gene: TRBJ2-3
CDR3 protein: CASSRIGGDTDTQYF

V gene: TRBV4-3
J gene: TRBJ1-2
CDR3 protein: CASSQGPGFVSYGYTF

V gene: TRBV27
J gene: TRBJ2-1
CDR3 protein: CACGDRGLSLYNEQFF

V gene: TRBV7-9
J gene: TRBJ2-3
CDR3 protein: CASSDGLAGADTQYF

V gene: TRBV24-1
J gene: TRBJ2-1
CDR3 protein: CATSDFAAEQFF

V gene: TRBV6-1
J gene: TRBJ2-2
CDR3 protein: CANGQGAGELFF

V gene: TRBV7-2
J gene: TRBJ1-6
CDR3 protein: CASSSYNSPLHF

V gene: TRBV24-1
J gene: TRBJ2-3
CDR3 protein: CATSDFPSGDPDTDTQYF